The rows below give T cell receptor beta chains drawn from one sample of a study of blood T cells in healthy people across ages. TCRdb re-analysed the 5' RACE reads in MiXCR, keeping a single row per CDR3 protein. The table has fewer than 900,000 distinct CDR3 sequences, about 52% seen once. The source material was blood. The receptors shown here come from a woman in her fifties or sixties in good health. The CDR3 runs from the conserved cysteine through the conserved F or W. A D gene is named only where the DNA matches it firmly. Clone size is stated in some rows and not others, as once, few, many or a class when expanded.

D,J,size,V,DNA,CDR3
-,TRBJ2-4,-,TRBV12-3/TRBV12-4,TGTGCCATCGACAGCCAAGTAAAAAACATTCAGTACTTC,CAIDSQVKNIQYF
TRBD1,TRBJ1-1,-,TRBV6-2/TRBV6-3,TGTGCCAGCAGTTACAGGGGGCGCCAGGGATTGACTGAAGCTTTCTTT,CASSYRGRQGLTEAFF
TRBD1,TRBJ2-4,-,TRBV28,TGTGCCAGCAGCCCTACAGGGGAGTGGAACATTCCGTACTTC,CASSPTGEWNIPYF
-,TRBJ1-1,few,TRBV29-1,TGCAGCTCCCGGCCCGGGGAAGAAGCTTTCTTT,CSSRPGEEAFF
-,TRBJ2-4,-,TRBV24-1,TGTGCCACCAGCTCCAGGAGTATACTGTACTTC,CATSSRSILYF
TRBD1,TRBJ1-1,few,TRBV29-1,TGCAGCGTTAAACCGGGACAGCCGAACACTGAAGCTTTCTTT,CSVKPGQPNTEAFF
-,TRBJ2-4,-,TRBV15,TGTGCCACCAGCGGAGGGGGTTCAAGAAACGATGAGCAGTACTTC,CATSGGGSRNDEQYF
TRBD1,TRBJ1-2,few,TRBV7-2,TGTGCCAGCATCCCGGTCGTCGGACAGGGGGTGTATGGCTACACCTTC,CASIPVVGQGVYGYTF
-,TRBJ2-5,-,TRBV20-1,TGCAGTGCTAGAGATTGGAGCCTCCAAGAGACCCAGTACTTC,CSARDWSLQETQYF
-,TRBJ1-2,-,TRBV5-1,TGCGCCAGCAGCTTGAGTACGGGGCCGCTAAATGGCTACACCTTC,CASSLSTGPLNGYTF
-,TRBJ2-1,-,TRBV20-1,TGCAGTGCTAGAGAGCGGGAAACTGAGCAGTTCTTC,CSARERETEQFF
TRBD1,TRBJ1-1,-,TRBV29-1,TGCAGCGTAGGGACAGGTGAAGCTTTCTTT,CSVGTGEAFF
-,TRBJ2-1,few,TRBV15,TGTGCCACCAGCAGAGACCAGGGGATCACAAATGAGCAGTTCTTC,CATSRDQGITNEQFF
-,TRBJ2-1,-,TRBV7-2,TGTGCCAGCAGCTTATCCACAACTTACAATGAGCAGTTCTTC,CASSLSTTYNEQFF
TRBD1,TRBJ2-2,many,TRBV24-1,TGTGCCACCAGTGATCTGGACAGGGGTGACACCGGGGAGCTGTTTTTT,CATSDLDRGDTGELFF
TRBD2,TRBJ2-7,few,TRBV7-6,TGTGCCAGCAGCTTAGAGGGACTAGCGGGAGACGAGCAGTACTTC,CASSLEGLAGDEQYF
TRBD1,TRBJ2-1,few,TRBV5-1,TGCGCCAGCAGCTTGGTGTGGACAGGGGGGGTCAATGAGCAGTTCTTC,CASSLVWTGGVNEQFF
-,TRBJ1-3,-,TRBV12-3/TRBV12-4,TGTGCCAGCAGGACCAACAGCGATCCCTCTGGAAACACCATATATTTT,CASRTNSDPSGNTIYF
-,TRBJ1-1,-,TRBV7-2,TGTGCCAGCAGCTTAGCAGGGTCAGGATTCGACACTGAAGCTTTCTTT,CASSLAGSGFDTEAFF
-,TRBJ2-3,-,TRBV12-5,TGTGCTAGTGGTTCGGACGGGGCCTTCACAGATACGCAGTATTTT,CASGSDGAFTDTQYF
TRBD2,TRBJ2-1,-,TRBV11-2,TGTGCCAGCAGCGGGCCGGGACTAATCTACAATGAGCAGTTCTTC,CASSGPGLIYNEQFF
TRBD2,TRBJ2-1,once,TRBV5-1,TGCGCCAGCAGCGCCTGGACTAGCGGCAACTACAATGAGCAGTTCTTC,CASSAWTSGNYNEQFF
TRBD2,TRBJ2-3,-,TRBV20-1,TGCAGTGCTAGCCAAGCTAGCGGAAGCACAGATACGCAGTATTTT,CSASQASGSTDTQYF
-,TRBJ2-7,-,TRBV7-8,TGTGCCAGCAGAATAAGCCCCCTCTGGCGGGATGATGCCGAGCAGTACTTC,CASRISPLWRDDAEQYF
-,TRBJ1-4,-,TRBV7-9,TGTGCCAGCAGCACGGGGGTTAATGAAAAACTGTTTTTT,CASSTGVNEKLFF
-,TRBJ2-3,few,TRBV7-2,TGTGCCAGCAGCCGCAGGAGGGTTTCCACAGATACGCAGTATTTT,CASSRRRVSTDTQYF
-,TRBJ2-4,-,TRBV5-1,TGCGCCAGCAGCTTTCCCGGGCCCCAGGATCCATTAAAAGCCAAAAACATTCAGTACTTC,CASSFPGPQDPLKAKNIQYF
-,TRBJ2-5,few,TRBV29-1,TGCAGCGTCGTTCGAACCCCAGAGACCCAGTACTTC,CSVVRTPETQYF
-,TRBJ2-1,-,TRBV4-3,TGCGCCAGCAGCCAAGGCGGCTACAATGAGCGGTTCTTC,CASSQGGYNERFF
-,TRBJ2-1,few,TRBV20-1,TGCAGTGCTCCGACGACTAGGTCCGATGAGCAGTTCTTC,CSAPTTRSDEQFF
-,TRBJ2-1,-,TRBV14,TGTGCCAGCAGCCAAGTAGTAGGACGAAGGGAGCAGTTCTTC,CASSQVVGRREQFF
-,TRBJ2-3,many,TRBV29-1,TGCAGCGTTGAAGTCCGGGATACGCAGTATTTT,CSVEVRDTQYF
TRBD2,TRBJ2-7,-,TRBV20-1,TGCAGTGCTAGAGGACCCCTAGCGGGATACGAGCAGTACTTC,CSARGPLAGYEQYF
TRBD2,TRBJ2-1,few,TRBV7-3,TGTGCCAGCAGCTTAAGGTCTAGCGCGGGGGGCAATGAGCAGTTCTTC,CASSLRSSAGGNEQFF
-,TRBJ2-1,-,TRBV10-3,TGTGCCATCAGCTTAGCCAATGAGCAGTTCTTC,CAISLANEQFF
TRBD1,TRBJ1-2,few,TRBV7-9,TGTGCCAGCAGGCGGGACAGCTTAAATGGCTACACCTTC,CASRRDSLNGYTF
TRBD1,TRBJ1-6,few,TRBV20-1,TGCAGTGCCAGGTTCACAGGGGCTGTGGCCTATAATTCACCCCTCCACTTT,CSARFTGAVAYNSPLHF
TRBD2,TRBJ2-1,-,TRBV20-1,TGCAGTGCTAGACTGCCTAGCGGGAGTGGTTACAATGAGCAGTTCTTC,CSARLPSGSGYNEQFF
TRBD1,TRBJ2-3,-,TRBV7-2,TGTGCCAGCAGCTTAGGGGACAGAAGAGCCCTCACAGATACGCAGTATTTT,CASSLGDRRALTDTQYF
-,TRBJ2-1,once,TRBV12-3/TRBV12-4,TGTGCCAGCACCCCTTATCTGGGAGGTGAGCAGTTCTTC,CASTPYLGGEQFF
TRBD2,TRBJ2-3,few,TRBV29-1,TGCAGCTCATCTGGTGTAGCGGGTGGGGCAGATACGCAGTATTTT,CSSSGVAGGADTQYF
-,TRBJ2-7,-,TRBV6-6,TGTGCCAGCAGTTGGCCGGGGGTCGACAATGAGCAGTACTTC,CASSWPGVDNEQYF
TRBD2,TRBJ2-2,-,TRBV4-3,TGCGCCAGCAGCCAAGTAGCGGGAGGTGCGAACACCGGGGAGCTGTTTTTT,CASSQVAGGANTGELFF
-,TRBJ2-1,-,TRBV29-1,TGCAGCGCTGTGGGGCCAGGTAATGAGCAGTTCTTC,CSAVGPGNEQFF
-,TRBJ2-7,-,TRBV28,TGTGCCAGCAGTCTAAATTGGCGGGACGAGCAGTACTTC,CASSLNWRDEQYF
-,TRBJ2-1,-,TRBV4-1,TGCGCCAGCAGCCAAGCGAGTGAGCAGTTCTTC,CASSQASEQFF